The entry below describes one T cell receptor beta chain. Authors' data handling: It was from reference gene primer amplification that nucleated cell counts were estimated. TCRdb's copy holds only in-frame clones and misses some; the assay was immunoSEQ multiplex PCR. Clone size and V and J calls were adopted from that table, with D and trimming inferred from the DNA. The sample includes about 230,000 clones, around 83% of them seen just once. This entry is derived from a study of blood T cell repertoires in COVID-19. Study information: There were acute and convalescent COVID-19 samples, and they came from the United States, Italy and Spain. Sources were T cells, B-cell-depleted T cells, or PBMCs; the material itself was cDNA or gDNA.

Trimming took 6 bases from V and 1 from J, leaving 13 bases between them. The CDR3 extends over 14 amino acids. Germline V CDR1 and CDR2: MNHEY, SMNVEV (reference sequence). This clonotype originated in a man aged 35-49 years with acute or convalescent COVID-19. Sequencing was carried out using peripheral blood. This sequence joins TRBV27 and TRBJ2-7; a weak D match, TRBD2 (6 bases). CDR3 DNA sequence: TGTGCCAGCAGCTGGGGGGTCTCATCCTACGAGCAGTACTTC. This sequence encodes CASSWGVSSYEQYF.